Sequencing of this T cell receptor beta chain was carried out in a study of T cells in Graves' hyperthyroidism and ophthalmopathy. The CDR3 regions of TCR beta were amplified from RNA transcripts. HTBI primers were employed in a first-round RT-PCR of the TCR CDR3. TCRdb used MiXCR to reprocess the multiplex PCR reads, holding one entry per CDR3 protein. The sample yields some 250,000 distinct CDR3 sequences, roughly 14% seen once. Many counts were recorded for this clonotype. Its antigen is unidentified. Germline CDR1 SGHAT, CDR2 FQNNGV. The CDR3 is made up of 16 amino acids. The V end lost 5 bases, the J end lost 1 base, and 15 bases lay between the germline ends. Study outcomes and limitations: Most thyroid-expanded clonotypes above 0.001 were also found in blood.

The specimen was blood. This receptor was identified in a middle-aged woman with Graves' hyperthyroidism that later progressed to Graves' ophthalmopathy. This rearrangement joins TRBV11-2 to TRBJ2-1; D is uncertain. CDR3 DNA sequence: TGTGCCAGCAGCCCCCTCCGCGGAAGATCCTACAATGAGCAGTTCTTC. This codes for CASSPLRGRSYNEQFF.